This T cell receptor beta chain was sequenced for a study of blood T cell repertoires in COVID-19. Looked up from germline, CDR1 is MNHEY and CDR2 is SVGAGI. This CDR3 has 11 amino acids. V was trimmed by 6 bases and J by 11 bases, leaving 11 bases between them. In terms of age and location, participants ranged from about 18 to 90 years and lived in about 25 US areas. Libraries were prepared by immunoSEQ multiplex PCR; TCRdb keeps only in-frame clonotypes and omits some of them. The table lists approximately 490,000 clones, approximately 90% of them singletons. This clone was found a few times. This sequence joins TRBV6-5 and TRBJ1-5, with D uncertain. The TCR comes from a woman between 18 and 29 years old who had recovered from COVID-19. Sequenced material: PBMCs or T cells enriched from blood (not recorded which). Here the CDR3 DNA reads TGTGCCAGCAGGGCCTTGTTGGCCCAGCATTTT. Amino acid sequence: CASRALLAQHF.